The source of this T cell receptor (beta chain) is a study of CD8 T cells in ankylosing spondylitis (TCRdb year 2017). For the wider study: T cell receptor beta repertoires were profiled in healthy donors and ankylosing spondylitis patients so that disease-linked TCR variants could be found. The full study cohort comprised about 25 ankylosing spondylitis patients and some 110 healthy donors. Samples of peripheral blood were taken, and for ankylosing spondylitis patients, synovial fluid was collected as well.

Broader findings and caveats from the paper: Significant enrichment of the disease-linked clones was reported in matched synovial fluid samples from ankylosing spondylitis patients. A CD8+ phenotype was shown by the disease-linked clones, which were found at relatively low frequencies in peripheral blood. Blood from ankylosing spondylitis patients appeared to be characterized by a TCR beta motif composed of about eight highly homologous amino acid variants. Some of the motif variants had been reported before in the synovial fluid and blood of reactive arthritis patients, a finding that suggests common disease-initiation mechanisms.

The reads were generated on an Illumina HiSeq 2500. Quantitative 5'-RACE with molecular barcodes was the method used to prepare the TCR beta libraries. As for how the authors treated the data: A new computational method, built on a probabilistic model of VDJ rearrangement, was used to identify disease-linked TCR variants. TCRdb reprocessed the public reads (quality trimming at Q25 with fastp, clone calling with MiXCR) and kept in-frame beta chains. Each CDR3 protein appears once, grouped with its most common genes and DNA. The V and J calls were not made by the authors but by TCRdb's processing. Within this sample are 310,000 or so distinct CDR3 sequences, with 20% of them counted one time only. The top ten clones comprise 7.5% to 9% of the sample. The CDR3 goes from the cysteine to the phenylalanine over 15 residues. Left in the record is the CDR3 DNA by itself, 45 bases read in frame from the first base. The junction shows trimming of 5 bases on V and 0 bases on J, plus 11 bases between the germline ends. CDR1 and CDR2 are read off the germline V gene as SQVTM and ANQGSEA.

In this sample, this clonotype turned up a few times. Its antigen remains undetermined. Per-base qualities were not stored, and no clone one base away is much larger. The material sequenced was blood, either unsorted or a sorted T cell fraction (not recorded which). The receptor chain draws on TRBV29-1 and TRBJ2-6; no D segment can be confidently identified. The clonotype originates from a male donor with ankylosing spondylitis or in good health (not recorded which). The DNA reads as follows: TGCAGCGTTTCCGCAGGAAGCTCTGGGGCCAACGTCCTGACTTTC. This encodes CSVSAGSSGANVLTF.